The rows below give T cell receptor beta chains drawn from one sample of a study of cytomegalovirus exposure and HLA in healthy donors. Sequencing was performed with immunoSEQ multiplex PCR; in TCRdb, only in-frame clones are kept and a portion is missing. The repertoire holds around 130,000 clones, with over 60% as singletons. The sample was PBMCs. Every receptor here comes from a woman aged 60-75 years in good health and CMV-seronegative. CDR3s include the opening cysteine and the closing phenylalanine or tryptophan. Fields, in order: CDR3 length, V gene, clone size, D gene, J gene, CDR3 protein, CDR3 DNA. D genes are given only for firm matches. A row's size may be missing; if present it is once, few, many or a size class.

14	TRBV6-6	.	.	TRBJ1-5	CASRGGGNYQPQHF	TGTGCCAGCAGAGGTGGAGGGAACTATCAGCCCCAGCATTTT
16	TRBV28	.	TRBD2	TRBJ2-4	CASSLSGSGGRNIQYF	TGTGCCAGCAGTTTATCGGGTAGCGGGGGGAGGAACATTCAGTACTTC
13	TRBV7-9	.	.	TRBJ2-7	CASRTGTSYEQYF	TGTGCCAGCAGAACCGGGACATCCTACGAGCAGTACTTC
14	TRBV28	many	.	TRBJ1-1	CASSSPAGDTEAFF	TGTGCCAGCAGTTCTCCCGCAGGGGATACTGAAGCTTTCTTT
15	TRBV4-3	.	.	TRBJ2-2	CASSQSGPFLGELFF	TGCGCCAGCAGCCAAAGCGGGCCCTTTCTCGGGGAGCTGTTTTTT
14	TRBV6-1	.	TRBD2	TRBJ2-3	CASSPGGPADTQYF	TGTGCCAGCAGTCCGGGGGGGCCAGCAGATACGCAGTATTTT
19	TRBV21-1	.	.	TRBJ2-4	CASSKVGRILGLAKNIQYF	TGTGCCAGCAGCAAAGTAGGTAGAATATTAGGACTAGCCAAAAACATTCAGTACTTC
17	TRBV28	.	TRBD2	TRBJ2-1	CASSLWTSGLQGDEQFF	TGTGCCAGCAGCCTATGGACTAGCGGGCTTCAAGGGGATGAGCAGTTCTTC
15	TRBV19	once	.	TRBJ2-3	CASSIGRVSTDTQYF	TGTGCCAGTAGTATCGGGCGGGTGAGCACAGATACGCAGTATTTT
16	TRBV7-2	.	TRBD2	TRBJ2-2	CASSLHPGGVTGELFF	TGTGCCAGCAGTTTACACCCGGGAGGTGTCACCGGGGAGCTGTTTTTT
13	TRBV7-2	.	.	TRBJ1-2	CASSLGYTYGYTF	TGTGCCAGCAGCTTAGGGTACACCTATGGCTACACCTTC
15	TRBV5-6	.	TRBD1	TRBJ2-5	CASSQGVRGRETQYF	TGTGCCAGCAGTCAAGGAGTAAGGGGGCGGGAGACCCAGTACTTC
14	TRBV7-3	few	TRBD1	TRBJ2-7	CASSLTGSSYEQYF	TGTGCCAGCAGCTTGACAGGGAGCTCCTACGAGCAGTACTTC
15	TRBV7-2	.	TRBD2	TRBJ2-3	CASSFQLAATDTQYF	TGTGCCAGCAGCTTCCAGCTAGCGGCCACAGATACGCAGTATTTT
17	TRBV21-1	.	.	TRBJ1-4	CASSRDRGRSPNEKLFF	TGTGCCAGCAGCAGAGACAGGGGGCGTTCCCCGAATGAAAAACTGTTTTTT
14	TRBV11-2	.	.	TRBJ2-6	CASSSYSGANVLTF	TGTGCCAGCAGCTCGTACTCTGGGGCCAACGTCCTGACTTTC
15	TRBV9	once	TRBD1	TRBJ1-6	CASSPGQVHNSPLHF	TGTGCCAGCAGCCCCGGACAGGTTCATAATTCACCCCTCCACTTT
15	TRBV7-9	.	TRBD2	TRBJ2-1	CASSRRGGTYNEQFF	TGTGCCAGCAGCCGCCGGGGGGGGACCTACAATGAGCAGTTCTTC
16	TRBV11-1	few	TRBD2	TRBJ2-3	CASSFPGLAGTDTQYF	TGTGCCAGCAGCTTCCCCGGACTAGCGGGGACAGATACGCAGTATTTT
13	TRBV7-8	.	TRBD2	TRBJ2-7	CASSPQTSSEQYF	TGTGCCAGCAGCCCCCAGACTAGCTCCGAGCAGTACTTC
14	TRBV5-8	.	TRBD2	TRBJ2-7	CASSLLAGVYEQYF	TGTGCCAGCAGCTTACTAGCGGGGGTCTACGAGCAGTACTTC
18	TRBV28	.	TRBD2	TRBJ2-3	CASSTTVTTSGGTDTQYF	TGTGCCAGCAGTACTACGGTGACAACTAGCGGCGGCACAGATACGCAGTATTTT
14	TRBV9	.	TRBD2	TRBJ2-7	CASSTGTRAYEQYF	TGTGCCAGCAGCACCGGGACTAGGGCCTACGAGCAGTACTTC
15	TRBV2	.	.	TRBJ1-3	CASSRTVGSGNTIYF	TGTGCCAGCAGTCGGACAGTAGGCTCTGGAAACACCATATATTTT
18	TRBV27	.	TRBD2	TRBJ2-1	CASSSKPPGTSGYNEQFF	TGTGCCAGCAGTTCCAAGCCACCCGGGACTAGCGGCTACAATGAGCAGTTCTTC
16	TRBV4-3	few	TRBD2	TRBJ2-1	CASSPRGGLIPNEQFF	TGCGCCAGCAGCCCGCGGGGGGGCCTTATACCCAATGAGCAGTTCTTC
14	TRBV6-5	.	TRBD2	TRBJ2-2	CASGGLAATGELFF	TGTGCCAGCGGAGGACTAGCGGCCACCGGGGAGCTGTTTTTT
14	TRBV6-1	.	TRBD2	TRBJ2-5	CASSGSGGQETQYF	TGTGCCAGCAGTGGTAGCGGGGGTCAAGAGACCCAGTACTTC
13	TRBV2	once	.	TRBJ2-2	CASRVQLAGELFF	TGTGCCAGCAGGGTCCAGTTGGCCGGGGAGCTGTTTTTT
15	TRBV5-1	.	TRBD1	TRBJ2-2	CASSPGTVNTGELFF	TGCGCCAGCAGCCCCGGGACAGTGAACACCGGGGAGCTGTTTTTT
14	TRBV21-1	.	.	TRBJ1-2	CASSDEQGAYGYTF	TGTGCCAGCAGCGACGAACAGGGGGCCTATGGCTACACCTTC
15	TRBV2	.	TRBD1	TRBJ2-7	CASSPGQGASYEQYF	TGTGCCAGCAGTCCGGGACAGGGGGCCTCCTACGAGCAGTACTTC
16	TRBV7-2	.	TRBD2	TRBJ2-3	CASSGNSGGGTDTQYF	TGTGCCAGCAGCGGGAATAGCGGGGGGGGTACAGATACGCAGTATTTT
13	TRBV6-1	once	.	TRBJ2-7	CASSAIGSYEQYF	TGTGCCAGCAGTGCGATCGGGTCCTACGAGCAGTACTTC
12	TRBV7-9	.	.	TRBJ2-7	CASSLPRGTEYF	TGTGCCAGCAGCTTACCCCGCGGGACCGAGTACTTC
15	TRBV4-2	few	.	TRBJ2-5	CASSPELGGVETQYF	TGTGCCAGCAGCCCCGAACTGGGGGGAGTAGAGACCCAGTACTTC
14	TRBV5-6	.	.	TRBJ1-2	CASSLPTGGHGYTF	TGTGCCAGCAGCTTACCCACAGGTGGACATGGCTACACCTTC
15	TRBV5-1	.	TRBD1	TRBJ2-3	CASSIRQGDSDTQYF	TGCGCCAGCAGCATAAGACAGGGCGATTCAGATACGCAGTATTTT
16	TRBV5-1	.	TRBD2	TRBJ2-1	CASSSTSGSSYNEQFF	TGCGCCAGCAGCTCAACTAGCGGAAGCTCCTACAATGAGCAGTTCTTC
15	TRBV28	.	.	TRBJ1-2	CASTTGGGGFYGYTF	TGTGCCAGCACCACGGGGGGAGGCGGGTTCTATGGCTACACCTTC
12	TRBV28	once	.	TRBJ1-1	CASGLPGAEAFF	TGTGCCAGCGGCCTTCCGGGGGCTGAAGCTTTCTTT
14	TRBV5-4	few	.	TRBJ2-7	CASSLEAASYEQYF	TGTGCCAGCAGCTTGGAGGCGGCCTCCTACGAGCAGTACTTC
16	TRBV11-3	.	TRBD1	TRBJ2-7	CASSTSTGTGAGEQYF	TGTGCCAGCAGCACATCCACCGGGACAGGGGCGGGGGAGCAGTACTTC
14	TRBV11-2	few	TRBD1	TRBJ1-4	CASSRDRANEKLFF	TGTGCCAGCAGCCGAGACAGGGCCAATGAAAAACTGTTTTTT
14	TRBV4-2	.	.	TRBJ2-3	CASSQGAGGDTQYF	TGTGCCAGCAGCCAAGGTGCAGGGGGGGATACGCAGTATTTT
15	TRBV2	.	TRBD2	TRBJ2-7	CASSPRTSSVHEQYF	TGTGCCAGCAGTCCCAGGACTAGCAGCGTTCACGAGCAGTACTTC
13	TRBV10-3	.	TRBD1	TRBJ2-5	CAISRGQGQTQYF	TGTGCCATCAGTCGGGGACAGGGACAGACCCAGTACTTC
15	TRBV5-1	few	TRBD1	TRBJ1-2	CASSPPGQGIDGYTF	TGCGCCAGCAGCCCACCGGGACAGGGAATCGATGGCTACACCTTC
14	TRBV7-9	.	.	TRBJ1-5	CSSSLSGVSQPQHF	TGTTCCAGCAGCTTAAGCGGGGTCAGCCAGCCCCAGCATTTT
16	TRBV7-2	few	TRBD2	TRBJ2-5	CASSLGPGAGVKTQYF	TGTGCCAGCAGCTTAGGACCGGGAGCGGGGGTGAAGACCCAGTACTTC
12	TRBV5-4	.	.	TRBJ1-2	CASSLDSYGYTF	TGTGCCAGCAGCCTGGACAGCTATGGCTACACCTTC
14	TRBV19	.	.	TRBJ1-1	CASSIEGANTEAFF	TGTGCCAGTAGTATAGAGGGAGCTAACACTGAAGCTTTCTTT
17	TRBV4-2	.	TRBD2	TRBJ2-5	CASSRFSSGRPPETQYF	TGTGCCAGCAGCCGATTTTCTAGCGGGAGGCCCCCAGAGACCCAGTACTTC
16	TRBV5-1	.	TRBD1	TRBJ2-2	CASSPTGQGTTGELFF	TGCGCCAGCAGCCCAACGGGACAGGGTACCACCGGGGAGCTGTTTTTT
15	TRBV5-1	few	TRBD1	TRBJ1-4	CASSLTGTGDEKLFF	TGCGCCAGCAGCCTCACCGGGACAGGGGATGAAAAACTGTTTTTT
14	TRBV19	.	TRBD1	TRBJ1-2	CASSIAGQGNGYTF	TGTGCCAGTAGTATAGCGGGACAGGGGAATGGCTACACCTTC
15	TRBV19	.	.	TRBJ2-3	CASSIRGTFTDTQYF	TGTGCCAGTAGTATAAGGGGGACCTTCACAGATACGCAGTATTTT